The TCR beta chain described here comes from a study of cytomegalovirus exposure and HLA in healthy donors. Deletions cut 5 bases from V and 5 bases from J, with 15 bases between. Germline V CDR1 and CDR2: LNHDA, SQIVND (reference sequence). This CDR3 region has 14 residues. The study, taken as a whole, reports: Later analysis indicated greater clonal expansion among HLA-associated TCR beta chains than among equally common other chains. Rarity held for most TCR sequences, but there were some public TCRs that occurred in many donors. Later, an analysis found that common viral pathogens appeared to be linked with several of the most significant clusters.

In the PCR, 60 Vbeta and 13 Jbeta primers were used. Clones were sequenced by immunoSEQ multiplex PCR, and TCRdb holds only the in-frame ones, with some missing. The sample holds a few hundred thousand clones, more than 60% seen once. Though nominally healthy at sampling, donors likely had unrecorded immune exposures. Only a few counts were recorded for this clone. What it binds is not known. The specimen sequenced was PBMCs. The chain employs TRBV19 and TRBJ1-1; tentative D call: TRBD1 (5 bases). This receptor was taken from a man between 35 and 55 years old in good health and CMV-seronegative. CDR3 residues: CASSQRGRETEAFF. CDR3 DNA sequence: TGTGCCAGTAGTCAGAGGGGACGGGAGACTGAAGCTTTCTTT.